These T cell receptor beta chains were read from a single sample in a study of graft-versus-host responses after intestinal transplantation. The protocol was immunoSEQ multiplex PCR, while the TCRdb copy is restricted to in-frame clones and leaves out a portion. The data show 75,000 to 100,000 clones, about 93% seen once. These receptors' targets are unknown. Sequenced here: unstimulated CD4+ T cells sorted from spleen or lymph node cells, sampled before intestinal transplant. These receptors came from a human donor who received an intestinal transplant. Each CDR3 is given with its conserved first and last residue. The order of the fields is J gene, clone size, D gene, V gene, CDR3 DNA, CDR3 protein. D genes are given only for firm matches. Size is stated for part of the rows, as once, few or many counts, or as a class when the clone is expanded.

j_gene: TRBJ2-7; abundance: NA; d_gene: TRBD1; v_gene: TRBV7-8; CDR3nt: TGTGCCAGCAGCTTAGGGACAGGAGTTTACGAGCAGTACTTC; CDR3aa: CASSLGTGVYEQYF
j_gene: TRBJ2-5; abundance: once; d_gene: TRBD1; v_gene: TRBV5-1; CDR3nt: TGCGCCAGCAGTATGACAGGGGAAGAGACCCAGTACTTC; CDR3aa: CASSMTGEETQYF
j_gene: TRBJ2-4; abundance: NA; d_gene: NA; v_gene: TRBV28; CDR3nt: TGTGCCAGCAGTCCACAGGGTACAGGAGCCAAAAACATTCAGTACTTC; CDR3aa: CASSPQGTGAKNIQYF
j_gene: TRBJ2-3; abundance: NA; d_gene: TRBD2; v_gene: TRBV6-1; CDR3nt: TGTGCCAGCAGTGAAGGCGCAGGGAGGGACACAGATACGCAGTATTTT; CDR3aa: CASSEGAGRDTDTQYF
j_gene: TRBJ2-7; abundance: NA; d_gene: TRBD2; v_gene: TRBV9; CDR3nt: TGTGCCAGCAGCGTAGATGGGACTATCCGCTACGAGCAGTACTTC; CDR3aa: CASSVDGTIRYEQYF
j_gene: TRBJ1-1; abundance: NA; d_gene: NA; v_gene: TRBV5-1; CDR3nt: TGCGCCAGCAGCGAGGAGAGTGGAGCTTTCTTT; CDR3aa: CASSEESGAFF
j_gene: TRBJ1-2; abundance: NA; d_gene: TRBD1; v_gene: TRBV19; CDR3nt: TGTGCCAGTAGTCCCCGGACAGGGCTCTATGGCTACACCTTC; CDR3aa: CASSPRTGLYGYTF
j_gene: TRBJ1-2; abundance: NA; d_gene: TRBD1; v_gene: TRBV5-1; CDR3nt: TGCGCCAGCAGCTCCGTGACAGGGAACGGCTACACCTTC; CDR3aa: CASSSVTGNGYTF
j_gene: TRBJ2-1; abundance: NA; d_gene: TRBD2; v_gene: TRBV7-9; CDR3nt: TGTGCCAGCAGCCAGCGGGAGGGCCCGCGATACAATGAGCAGTTCTTC; CDR3aa: CASSQREGPRYNEQFF
j_gene: TRBJ2-7; abundance: NA; d_gene: TRBD1; v_gene: TRBV19; CDR3nt: TGTGCCAGCAAGGGGACAGCTACCTACGAGCAGTACTTC; CDR3aa: CASKGTATYEQYF
j_gene: TRBJ1-2; abundance: once; d_gene: NA; v_gene: TRBV9; CDR3nt: TGTGCCAGCAGCTCTCGGGAGGGGGATGGCTACACCTTC; CDR3aa: CASSSREGDGYTF
j_gene: TRBJ1-2; abundance: NA; d_gene: NA; v_gene: TRBV5-1; CDR3nt: TGCGCCAGCAGCTTCCCGGGGACTAACTATGGCTACACCTTC; CDR3aa: CASSFPGTNYGYTF
j_gene: TRBJ1-1; abundance: NA; d_gene: NA; v_gene: TRBV4-3; CDR3nt: TGCGCCAGCAGCCAAAAACAGGGCGATTACACTGAAGCTTTCTTT; CDR3aa: CASSQKQGDYTEAFF
j_gene: TRBJ2-7; abundance: once; d_gene: NA; v_gene: TRBV5-1; CDR3nt: TGCGCCAGCAGGGGCTTCTACGAGCAGTACTTC; CDR3aa: CASRGFYEQYF
j_gene: TRBJ2-2; abundance: NA; d_gene: TRBD2; v_gene: TRBV7-9; CDR3nt: TGTGCCAGCAGCTTTGGCGGGAGGGCCAGGTCCGGGGAGCTGTTTTTT; CDR3aa: CASSFGGRARSGELFF
j_gene: TRBJ2-3; abundance: NA; d_gene: NA; v_gene: TRBV7-2; CDR3nt: TGTGCCAGCAGCTCGGCCGCGGGAGATACGCAGTATTTT; CDR3aa: CASSSAAGDTQYF
j_gene: TRBJ2-7; abundance: once; d_gene: NA; v_gene: TRBV5-1; CDR3nt: TGCGCCAGCAGCTTGGATTCATTCGAACCAGTCTACGAGCAGTACTTC; CDR3aa: CASSLDSFEPVYEQYF
j_gene: TRBJ2-5; abundance: NA; d_gene: TRBD1; v_gene: TRBV5-4; CDR3nt: TGTGCCAGCAGCCTCTTAGGACAGGGACAAGAGACCCAGTACTTC; CDR3aa: CASSLLGQGQETQYF
j_gene: TRBJ2-7; abundance: NA; d_gene: TRBD1; v_gene: TRBV18; CDR3nt: TGTGCCAGCTCACCTCCGGGACAGGGGGCATACGAGCAGTACTTC; CDR3aa: CASSPPGQGAYEQYF
j_gene: TRBJ2-1; abundance: NA; d_gene: TRBD2; v_gene: TRBV7-3; CDR3nt: TGTGCCAGCAGCCGCACCGGGACTACCAAAGACAATGAGCAGTTCTTC; CDR3aa: CASSRTGTTKDNEQFF
j_gene: TRBJ1-2; abundance: NA; d_gene: NA; v_gene: TRBV6-1; CDR3nt: TGTGCCAGCAGTGAATTAACAGGGTTGGATGGCTACACCTTC; CDR3aa: CASSELTGLDGYTF
j_gene: TRBJ1-6; abundance: NA; d_gene: TRBD1; v_gene: TRBV5-1; CDR3nt: TGCGCCAGCAGCCCGGGACAGCTATCTGAATATAATTCACCCCTCCACTTT; CDR3aa: CASSPGQLSEYNSPLHF
j_gene: TRBJ2-1; abundance: NA; d_gene: TRBD2; v_gene: TRBV18; CDR3nt: TGTGCCAGCAGGGGACTAGCGTTAAATGAGCAGTTCTTC; CDR3aa: CASRGLALNEQFF
j_gene: TRBJ2-3; abundance: NA; d_gene: TRBD2; v_gene: TRBV5-6; CDR3nt: TGTGCCAGCAGCTTGGGACTAGCGGGGTTTGATACGCAGTATTTT; CDR3aa: CASSLGLAGFDTQYF
j_gene: TRBJ2-7; abundance: NA; d_gene: NA; v_gene: TRBV20-1; CDR3nt: TGCAGTGCTAGCTTAGCCGAGCAGTACTTC; CDR3aa: CSASLAEQYF
j_gene: TRBJ1-5; abundance: NA; d_gene: NA; v_gene: TRBV2; CDR3nt: TGTGCCAGCTCGGCAGGGAATCAGCCCCAGCATTTT; CDR3aa: CASSAGNQPQHF
j_gene: TRBJ2-7; abundance: NA; d_gene: NA; v_gene: TRBV28; CDR3nt: TGTGCCAGCTGGGCCCACTTTTCCTACGAGCAGTACTTC; CDR3aa: CASWAHFSYEQYF
j_gene: TRBJ2-1; abundance: NA; d_gene: NA; v_gene: TRBV7-7; CDR3nt: TGTGCCAGCAGCTTAGCTGCTGCTGGGCAGCAGTTCTTC; CDR3aa: CASSLAAAGQQFF
j_gene: TRBJ2-4; abundance: NA; d_gene: NA; v_gene: TRBV6-1; CDR3nt: TGTGCCAGCAGTGAATTAGGAGGGATAGTGGGCAAAAACATTCAGTACTTC; CDR3aa: CASSELGGIVGKNIQYF
j_gene: TRBJ2-7; abundance: NA; d_gene: NA; v_gene: TRBV5-1; CDR3nt: TGCGCCAGCAGATTATCGGGGTCTAGCTCCTACGAGCAGTACTTC; CDR3aa: CASRLSGSSSYEQYF
j_gene: TRBJ1-1; abundance: NA; d_gene: TRBD1; v_gene: TRBV19; CDR3nt: TGTGCCAGTAGTATTCGACAGGGGTCTGAAGCTTTCTTT; CDR3aa: CASSIRQGSEAFF
j_gene: TRBJ2-2; abundance: NA; d_gene: TRBD2; v_gene: TRBV4-2; CDR3nt: TGTGCCAGCAGCCAATCGCCGGGACTAAACACCGGGGAGCTGTTTTTT; CDR3aa: CASSQSPGLNTGELFF
j_gene: TRBJ1-2; abundance: NA; d_gene: TRBD1; v_gene: TRBV10-3; CDR3nt: TGTGCCATCAGTTCGGGACAGGGGCTCCTCGGCTACACCTTC; CDR3aa: CAISSGQGLLGYTF
j_gene: TRBJ2-5; abundance: NA; d_gene: NA; v_gene: TRBV10-3; CDR3nt: TGTGCCATCAGTCGAACCCAGGAGACCCAGTACTTC; CDR3aa: CAISRTQETQYF
j_gene: TRBJ2-7; abundance: NA; d_gene: TRBD1; v_gene: TRBV19; CDR3nt: TGTGCCAGTAGTTTGAAAACCGGGACAGGGCATGAGGAGCAGTACTTC; CDR3aa: CASSLKTGTGHEEQYF
j_gene: TRBJ2-7; abundance: NA; d_gene: TRBD2; v_gene: TRBV10-2; CDR3nt: TGCGCCAGCAGTGAATACCTAGCGGGAGGACGCTACGAGCAGTACTTC; CDR3aa: CASSEYLAGGRYEQYF
j_gene: TRBJ2-5; abundance: NA; d_gene: TRBD2; v_gene: TRBV5-1; CDR3nt: TGCGCCAGCAGCCATGTAGCGGGAGATCAAGAGACCCAGTACTTC; CDR3aa: CASSHVAGDQETQYF
j_gene: TRBJ2-3; abundance: NA; d_gene: NA; v_gene: TRBV5-1; CDR3nt: TGCGCCAGCAGCGCGGTTTTGGACAGCTATCACACAGATACGCAGTATTTT; CDR3aa: CASSAVLDSYHTDTQYF
j_gene: TRBJ1-1; abundance: NA; d_gene: TRBD1; v_gene: TRBV27; CDR3nt: TGTGCCAGCAGTCCCCGGACAGGGACAGCTTTCTTT; CDR3aa: CASSPRTGTAFF
j_gene: TRBJ2-1; abundance: NA; d_gene: NA; v_gene: TRBV5-1; CDR3nt: TGCGCCAGCAGCTTGGATCCGGCGGGAACCCCGGACAATGAGCAGTTCTTC; CDR3aa: CASSLDPAGTPDNEQFF
j_gene: TRBJ2-2; abundance: NA; d_gene: TRBD2; v_gene: TRBV5-1; CDR3nt: TGCGCCAGCAGCCGGGCGGGGGGAGCGAACACCGGGGAGCTGTTTTTT; CDR3aa: CASSRAGGANTGELFF
j_gene: TRBJ2-3; abundance: NA; d_gene: NA; v_gene: TRBV19; CDR3nt: TGTGCCAGTAGTCTTACTGCCTCCCCCACGGGAGATACGCAGTATTTT; CDR3aa: CASSLTASPTGDTQYF